A selection of T cell receptor beta chains follows, all from one sample in a study of blood T cell repertoires in COVID-19. Measured with immunoSEQ multiplex PCR; TCRdb has only the in-frame clones, and not every one. The sample carries about 180,000 clones, roughly 85% recorded once. What was sequenced was peripheral blood. These receptors originate from a human donor with active or convalescent COVID-19. The donor label of this sample is uncertain. Both conserved end residues are part of each CDR3. Each record gives: J gene, V gene, D gene, CDR3 length, clone size, CDR3 protein, CDR3 DNA. D genes are given only for firm matches. Only part of the rows carry a size: once, few, many, or a class if the clone is expanded.

TRBJ2-5 | TRBV7-6 | TRBD2 | 15 | - | CASSNSGRRGETQYF | TGTGCCAGCAGCAATTCCGGGAGGAGGGGAGAGACCCAGTACTTC
TRBJ2-2 | TRBV27 | - | 14 | - | CASSSPGPTGELFF | TGTGCCAGCAGTTCACCGGGTCCCACCGGGGAGCTGTTTTTT
TRBJ2-7 | TRBV5-6 | TRBD2 | 17 | - | CASSLAEGGLVSPEQYF | TGTGCCAGCAGCTTGGCGGAAGGAGGACTAGTCTCTCCCGAGCAGTACTTC
TRBJ1-5 | TRBV5-5 | TRBD1 | 14 | - | CASSYTGANQPQHF | TGTGCCAGCAGCTACACAGGGGCCAATCAGCCCCAGCATTTT
TRBJ2-5 | TRBV28 | TRBD1 | 15 | - | CASSSGTAYQETQYF | TGTGCCAGCAGTTCCGGGACAGCGTACCAAGAGACCCAGTACTTC
TRBJ2-2 | TRBV3-1/TRBV3-2 | TRBD1 | 15 | - | CASSHGQGWAGELFF | TGTGCCAGCAGCCATGGACAGGGTTGGGCCGGGGAGCTGTTTTTT
TRBJ2-2 | TRBV7-9 | TRBD1 | 16 | - | CASSHGQGEITGELFF | TGTGCCAGCAGCCATGGACAGGGGGAGATCACCGGGGAGCTGTTTTTT
TRBJ2-7 | TRBV27 | - | 13 | few | CASSDGVSYEQYF | TGTGCCAGCAGTGACGGGGTCTCCTACGAGCAGTACTTC
TRBJ1-6 | TRBV28 | - | 15 | - | CASSFAATVDSPLHF | TGTGCCAGCAGTTTCGCCGCCACGGTCGATTCACCCCTCCACTTT
TRBJ2-7 | TRBV4-2 | - | 19 | - | CASSLLFSNGGPDSYEQYF | TGTGCCAGCAGCCTTCTTTTTTCAAACGGGGGACCAGACTCCTACGAGCAGTACTTC
TRBJ2-5 | TRBV5-1 | - | 15 | - | CASSPPRRAGETQYF | TGCGCCAGCAGCCCTCCCCGGCGGGCCGGAGAGACCCAGTACTTC
TRBJ2-1 | TRBV4-1 | - | 15 | - | CASSQPLAAYNEQFF | TGCGCCAGCAGCCAACCACTAGCAGCCTACAATGAGCAGTTCTTC
TRBJ2-2 | TRBV7-9 | - | 12 | - | CASSRGYTELFF | TGTGCCAGCAGTCGCGGTTATACAGAGCTGTTTTTT
TRBJ2-7 | TRBV6-5 | - | 14 | - | CASSRGGIVGEQYF | TGTGCCAGCAGTCGTGGAGGGATAGTGGGGGAGCAGTACTTC
TRBJ1-2 | TRBV5-1 | - | 13 | - | CASSLEGVGGYTF | TGCGCCAGCAGCTTGGAAGGGGTTGGAGGCTACACCTTC
TRBJ2-7 | TRBV28 | - | 14 | - | CASSYTGIHYEQYF | TGTGCCAGCAGTTACACAGGGATCCACTACGAGCAGTACTTC
TRBJ1-1 | TRBV25-1 | - | 10 | - | CASSDAEAFF | TGTGCCAGCAGTGACGCTGAAGCTTTCTTT
TRBJ2-7 | TRBV5-1 | TRBD2 | 15 | few | CASSPGTSRSYEQYF | TGCGCCAGCAGCCCCGGGACTAGCCGCTCCTACGAGCAGTACTTC
TRBJ2-3 | TRBV29-1 | TRBD2 | 13 | few | CSVGAGVADTQYF | TGCAGCGTTGGCGCGGGAGTCGCAGATACGCAGTATTTT
TRBJ2-7 | TRBV9 | - | 14 | - | CASSVGRDLGEQYF | TGTGCCAGCAGCGTAGGGCGGGATCTAGGCGAGCAGTACTTC
TRBJ2-2 | TRBV7-2 | - | 15 | - | CASSLVGLNTGELFF | TGTGCCAGCAGCTTAGTGGGCCTTAACACCGGGGAGCTGTTTTTT
TRBJ1-5 | TRBV9 | TRBD1 | 15 | few | CASSVADREEEPQHF | TGTGCCAGCAGCGTAGCGGACAGGGAGGAGGAGCCCCAGCATTTT
TRBJ2-3 | TRBV7-2 | TRBD2 | 15 | few | CASSAGLAGTDTQYF | TGTGCCAGCAGCGCGGGACTAGCGGGGACAGATACGCAGTATTTT
TRBJ1-3 | TRBV28 | - | 12 | - | CASSLRGNTIYF | TGTGCCAGCAGTTTACGGGGAAACACCATATATTTT
TRBJ2-3 | TRBV2 | TRBD2 | 17 | - | CASSSSGTSGTRGTQYF | TGTGCCAGCAGTTCGTCCGGGACTAGCGGGACCAGGGGTACGCAGTATTTT
TRBJ1-1 | TRBV2 | - | 15 | - | CASRVDSGPNTEAFF | TGTGCCAGCAGGGTCGACAGTGGACCGAACACTGAAGCTTTCTTT
TRBJ1-2 | TRBV10-3 | TRBD1 | 17 | once | CAISEWETLGGAVGYTF | TGTGCCATCAGTGAGTGGGAGACCCTAGGGGGCGCGGTGGGCTACACCTTC
TRBJ2-1 | TRBV2 | TRBD1 | 15 | - | CASSPDRSSYNEQFF | TGTGCCAGCAGCCCGGACAGGAGCTCCTACAATGAGCAGTTCTTC
TRBJ2-1 | TRBV3-1/TRBV3-2 | TRBD2 | 17 | - | CASSQGTSGTPRTEQFF | TGTGCCAGCAGCCAAGGGACTAGCGGGACCCCCCGGACGGAGCAGTTCTTC
TRBJ2-6 | TRBV19 | TRBD1 | 16 | - | CASVRQGSDGANVLTF | TGTGCCAGTGTGAGACAGGGATCGGACGGGGCCAACGTCCTGACTTTC
TRBJ2-7 | TRBV18 | - | 13 | - | CASSPSQIYEQYF | TGTGCCAGCTCACCGTCCCAGATCTACGAGCAGTACTTC
TRBJ1-3 | TRBV7-3 | TRBD1 | 15 | - | CASSYGTGYGNTIYF | TGTGCCAGCAGCTATGGGACAGGGTATGGAAACACCATATATTTT
TRBJ2-7 | TRBV7-9 | - | 12 | few | CASSPGGYEQYF | TGTGCCAGCAGCCCGGGCGGGTACGAGCAGTACTTC
TRBJ2-7 | TRBV6-5 | TRBD2 | 15 | - | CASSSGAGGPHEQYF | TGTGCCAGCAGTTCAGGGGCGGGAGGGCCCCACGAGCAGTACTTC
TRBJ2-5 | TRBV7-6 | TRBD1 | 17 | - | CASSSESQGTASETQYF | TGTGCCAGCAGCTCCGAATCCCAAGGGACAGCTTCGGAGACCCAGTACTTC
TRBJ2-3 | TRBV7-9 | TRBD1 | 12 | - | CASSPRGDTQYF | TGTGCCAGCAGCCCCAGGGGGGATACGCAGTATTTT
TRBJ1-5 | TRBV19 | TRBD1 | 18 | - | CASSIPTGGGYSNQPQHF | TGTGCCAGTAGTATCCCGACAGGGGGAGGATATAGCAATCAGCCCCAGCATTTT
TRBJ1-1 | TRBV12-5 | - | 15 | - | CASGLGTGIGTEAFF | TGTGCTAGTGGTCTAGGTACAGGGATCGGCACTGAAGCTTTCTTT
TRBJ2-6 | TRBV4-3 | - | 14 | - | CASSPHRATNVLTF | TGCGCCAGCAGCCCCCACAGGGCGACCAACGTCCTGACTTTC
TRBJ2-3 | TRBV6-1 | - | 14 | - | CASSELGLTDTQYF | TGTGCCAGCAGTGAACTGGGACTCACAGATACGCAGTATTTT
TRBJ1-5 | TRBV30 | - | 15 | - | CAWSSGGTGDQPQHF | TGTGCCTGGAGTTCGGGGGGGACTGGCGATCAGCCCCAGCATTTT
TRBJ2-5 | TRBV9 | - | 15 | - | CASSVGLTSRETQYF | TGTGCCAGCAGCGTAGGACTAACCAGCAGGGAGACCCAGTACTTC
TRBJ2-7 | TRBV19 | TRBD2 | 18 | once | CATDLQGARLAIDYEQYF | TGTGCCACCGACCTACAGGGCGCCCGACTAGCGATCGACTACGAGCAGTACTTC
TRBJ2-1 | TRBV6-2/TRBV6-3 | - | 15 | - | CASSYDSHDYNEQFF | TGTGCCAGCAGTTACGACTCCCACGACTACAATGAGCAGTTCTTC
TRBJ2-2 | TRBV11-2 | TRBD2 | 15 | - | CASSFAGGGVGELFF | TGTGCCAGCAGCTTTGCGGGGGGCGGGGTCGGGGAGCTGTTTTTT
TRBJ2-3 | TRBV7-2 | TRBD1 | 16 | - | CASSLVGTGVTDTQYF | TGTGCCAGCAGCTTAGTTGGGACAGGGGTCACAGATACGCAGTATTTT
TRBJ2-2 | TRBV2 | - | 16 | - | CASSPGSGRDTGELFF | TGTGCCAGCAGTCCGGGAAGCGGGCGGGACACCGGGGAGCTGTTTTTT
TRBJ2-4 | TRBV29-1 | - | 16 | - | CSVVASGRYPGNIQYF | TGCAGCGTTGTAGCGTCCGGGAGATATCCGGGAAACATTCAGTACTTC